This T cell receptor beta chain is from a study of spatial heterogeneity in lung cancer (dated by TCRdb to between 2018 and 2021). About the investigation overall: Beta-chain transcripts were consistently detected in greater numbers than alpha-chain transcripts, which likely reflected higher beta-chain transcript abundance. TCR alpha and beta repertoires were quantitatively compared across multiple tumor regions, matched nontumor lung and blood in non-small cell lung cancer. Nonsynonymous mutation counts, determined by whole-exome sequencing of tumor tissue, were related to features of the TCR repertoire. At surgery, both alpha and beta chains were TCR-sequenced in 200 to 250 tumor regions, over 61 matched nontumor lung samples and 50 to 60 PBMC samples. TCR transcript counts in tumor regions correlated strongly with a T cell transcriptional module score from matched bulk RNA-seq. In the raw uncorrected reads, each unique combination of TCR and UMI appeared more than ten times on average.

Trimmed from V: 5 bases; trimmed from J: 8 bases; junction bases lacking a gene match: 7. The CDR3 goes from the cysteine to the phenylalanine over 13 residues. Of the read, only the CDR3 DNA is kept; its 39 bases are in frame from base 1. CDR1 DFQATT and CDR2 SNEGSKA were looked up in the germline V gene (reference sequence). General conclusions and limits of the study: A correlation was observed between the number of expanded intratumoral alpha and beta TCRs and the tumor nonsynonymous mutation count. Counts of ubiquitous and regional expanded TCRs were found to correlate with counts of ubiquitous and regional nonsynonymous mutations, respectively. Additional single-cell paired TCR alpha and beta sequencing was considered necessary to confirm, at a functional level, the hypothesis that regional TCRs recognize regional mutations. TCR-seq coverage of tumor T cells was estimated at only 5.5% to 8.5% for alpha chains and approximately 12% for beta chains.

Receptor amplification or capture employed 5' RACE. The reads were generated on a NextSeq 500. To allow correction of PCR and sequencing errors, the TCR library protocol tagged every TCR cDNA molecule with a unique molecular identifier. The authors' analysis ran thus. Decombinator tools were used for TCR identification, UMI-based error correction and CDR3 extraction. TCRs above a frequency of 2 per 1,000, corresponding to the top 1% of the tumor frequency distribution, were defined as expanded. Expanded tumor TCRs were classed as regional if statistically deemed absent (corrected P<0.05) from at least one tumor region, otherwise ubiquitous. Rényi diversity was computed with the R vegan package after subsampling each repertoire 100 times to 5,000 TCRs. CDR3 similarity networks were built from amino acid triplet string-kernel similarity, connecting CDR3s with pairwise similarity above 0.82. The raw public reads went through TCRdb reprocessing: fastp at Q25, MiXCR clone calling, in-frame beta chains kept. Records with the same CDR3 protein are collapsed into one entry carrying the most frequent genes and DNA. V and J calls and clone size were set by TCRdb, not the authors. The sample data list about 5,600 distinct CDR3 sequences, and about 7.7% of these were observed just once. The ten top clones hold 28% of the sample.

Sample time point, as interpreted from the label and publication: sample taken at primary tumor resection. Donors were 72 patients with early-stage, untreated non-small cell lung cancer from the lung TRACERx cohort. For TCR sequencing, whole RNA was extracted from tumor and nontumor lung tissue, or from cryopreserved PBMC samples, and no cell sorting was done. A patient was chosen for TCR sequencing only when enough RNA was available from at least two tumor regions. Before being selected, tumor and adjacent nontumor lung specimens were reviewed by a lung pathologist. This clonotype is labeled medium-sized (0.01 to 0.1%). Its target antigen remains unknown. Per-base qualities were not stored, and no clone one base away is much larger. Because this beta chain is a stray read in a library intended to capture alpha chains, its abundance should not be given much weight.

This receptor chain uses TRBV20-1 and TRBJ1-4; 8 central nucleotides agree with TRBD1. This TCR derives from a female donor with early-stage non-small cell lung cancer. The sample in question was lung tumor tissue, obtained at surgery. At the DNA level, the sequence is TGCAGTGCTCACCAGGGGGCCCGGGAAAAACTGTTTTTT. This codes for CSAHQGAREKLFF.